The TCR beta chain described here comes from a study of blood T cell repertoires in COVID-19. On the study more broadly: The United States, Italy and Spain provided the acute and convalescent COVID-19 samples. PBMCs, B-cell-depleted T cells, or T cells provided the cDNA or gDNA that made up the material.

Original handling: Estimates of nucleated cell counts were drawn from the amplification of reference gene primers. Here immunoSEQ multiplex PCR was the method, and the copy in TCRdb shows in-frame clones only, minus some. V and J calls and clone size come straight from that table; D and trimming were deduced from the DNA. The table has 64,000 or so clones, around 85% seen once. The CDR3 is 14 amino acids. Germline lookup yields CDR1 SGHNT and CDR2 YYREEE (reference sequence). The ends were cut back, 4 bases at V and 5 bases at J, with 12 bases in the middle. The table lists this clone with a count of one.

The sequencing input was peripheral blood. The gene calls are TRBV5-4 and TRBJ2-2; the D gene is possibly TRBD2 (7 bases). The source is a human donor in a cohort sampled during active COVID-19. CDR3 DNA: TGTGCCAGCAGCCGTCGGGGGGCGACCGGGGAGCTGTTTTTT. Amino acid sequence: CASSRRGATGELFF.